The next 4 T cell receptor beta chains were all read from a single sample in a study of blood T cell repertoires in COVID-19. Profiling relied on immunoSEQ multiplex PCR, and the TCRdb table lists in-frame clones only, not all of them. This sample has roughly 250,000 clones, with about 80% found just once. Source material: peripheral blood. Receptors originate from a woman of 80 years or more with active or convalescent COVID-19.

The gene calls are TRBV6-5 and TRBJ1-4; D may be TRBD1 (6 bases). Trimming shortened V by 6 bases and J by 4 bases, and 12 bases separated the two germline ends. CDR3 length: 14 residues. The germline V gene has CDR1 MNHEY and CDR2 SVGAGI. DNA for the CDR3: TGTGCCAGCAGCCGTACAGGGTTTAATGAAAAACTGTTTTTT. It codes for CASSRTGFNEKLFF.

This clone was observed a single time. V and J are TRBV27 and TRBJ2-1; 10 bases fit TRBD2. Germline CDR1 is MNHEY and CDR2 is SMNVEV (reference sequence). The CDR3 runs to 15 residues. V lost 6 bases and J lost 3; bases outside the gene matches: 5. CDR3: CASRPSGSLYNEQFF. As DNA, the CDR3 is TGTGCCAGCAGACCTAGCGGGAGTCTCTACAATGAGCAGTTCTTC.

This chain links TRBV30 with TRBJ1-3; 11 nucleotides align to TRBD1. Germline CDR1 reads GTSNPN; CDR2 reads SVGIG (reference sequence). The V segment lost 4 bases and the J segment 7 bases; nucleotides outside the gene matches: 6. The CDR3 has 14 residues. The CDR3 region has the DNA TGTGCCTGGAACCCGGGACAGGGGGTTAACACCATATATTTT. It specifies CAWNPGQGVNTIYF. Variable domain in full (rest from reference TRBV30 and TRBJ1-3): SQTIHQWPATLVQPVGSPLSLECTVEGTSNPNLYWYRQAAGRGLQLLFYSVGIGQISSEVPQNLSASRPQDRQFILSSKKLLLSDSGFYLCAWNPGQGVNTIYFGEGSWLTVV.

The chain uses TRBV7-2 and TRBJ2-7; 7 nucleotides match TRBD2. The CDR3 has 18 amino acids. Losses at the gene ends were 1 base for V and 2 bases for J; bases not matched to a gene: 14. The germline V gene has CDR1 SGHTA and CDR2 FQGNSA. In DNA, the CDR3 is TGTGCCAGCAGCTTAGTTAGTAGCGGGCCCCTGGGCCCCTACGAGCAGTACTTC. Protein product: CASSLVSSGPLGPYEQYF.